Each of the 31 T cell receptor beta chains below was sequenced from the same sample in a study of OX40 agonist ivuxolimab in advanced cancers. Using immunoSEQ multiplex PCR, the repertoire was profiled, and TCRdb retains in-frame clones only, with some absent. The table records 75,000 to 95,000 clones, 75% to 90% of them present only once. This specimen consisted of CD4+ or CD8+ T cells sorted from blood, obtained in a trial of the OX40 agonist ivuxolimab. The source is an adult with an advanced solid tumor such as melanoma, head and neck, liver or kidney cancer.

The V gene is TRBV7-8, the J gene TRBJ1-2; TRBD1 matches at 10 bases. The CDR3 consists of 14 residues. V was clipped by 5 bases and J by 4 bases; unmatched bases: 4. The germline gives CDR1 SGHVS, CDR2 FQNEAQ. The CDR3 DNA reads TGTGCCAGCAGCGTCGGGACAGGGGCCTATGGCTACACCTTC. This encodes CASSVGTGAYGYTF.

V usage is TRBV7-9 and J usage is TRBJ1-1; D gene uncertain. Germline V gene data show CDR1 as SEHNR and CDR2 as FQNEAQ (reference sequence). The CDR3 is 11 amino acids. The V gene lost 4 bases and the J gene lost 4 bases, with 4 bases spanning the gap. CDR3 sequence (DNA): TGTGCCAGCAGCTGGGCCACTGAAGCTTTCTTT. This translates into CASSWATEAFF.

This rearrangement joins TRBV29-1 to TRBJ2-1; D tentatively reads TRBD1 or TRBD2 (5 bases each). The V gene's germline CDR1 is SQVTM and CDR2 ANQGSEA. The CDR3 is 14 residues long. V lost 4 bases and J 3 bases, leaving 13 bases between the germline ends. The CDR3 DNA is TGCAGCGTTGCTGGGAGAAGGGGCTACAATGAGCAGTTCTTC. Encoded protein: CSVAGRRGYNEQFF.

J is TRBJ1-2 and V is TRBV29-1, with unresolved D. Trimming shortened V by 7 bases and J by 8 bases, and 17 bases separated the two germline ends. The germline V gene has CDR1 SQVTM and CDR2 ANQGSEA. This CDR3 has 12 amino acids. The CDR3 loop reads CSGATPSGGYTF. Written as DNA, the CDR3 is TGCAGCGGTGCGACACCGAGCGGAGGCTACACCTTC.

This clone was counted a single time. The CDR3 loop reads CASSQSTEYSYEQYF. The CDR3 DNA is TGTGCCAGCAGCCAATCGACTGAGTACTCCTACGAGCAGTACTTC. The V gene is TRBV14, the J gene TRBJ2-7; unclear D gene. V lost 2 bases and J 0 bases, leaving 11 bases between the germline ends. In germline, CDR1 is SGHDN, CDR2 FVKESK. The CDR3 length is 15 residues.

This clone was counted once. The J gene is TRBJ2-3, the V gene TRBV6-1, with D unclear. Looked up from germline, CDR1 is MNHNS and CDR2 is SASEGT. V lost 8 bases and J lost 0, with 3 bases in between. The CDR3 has 11 amino acids. This CDR3 reads CASGSTDTQYF. CDR3 sequence (DNA): TGTGCCAGCGGGAGCACAGATACGCAGTATTTT.

The rearrangement joins TRBV2 to TRBJ1-2, with D possibly being TRBD1 (6 bases). Germline CDR1 reads SNHLY; CDR2 reads FYNNEI. Trimming removed 10 bases from V and 5 bases from J, with 35 bases in between. The CDR3 has 19 amino acids. The CDR3 here is CATRGFHLRGSTFTYGYTF. The CDR3 nucleotides are TGTGCCACCAGGGGTTTTCATCTCCGGGGGTCAACCTTCACTTATGGCTACACCTTC. The variable domain in full, completed from reference TRBV2 and TRBJ1-2, reads EPEVTQTPSHQVTQMGQEVILRCVPISNHLYFYWYRQILGQKVEFLVSFYNNEISEKSEIFDDQFSVERPDGSNFTLKIRSTKLEDSAMYFCATRGFHLRGSTFTYGYTFGSGTRLTVV.

This sequence joins TRBV7-9 and TRBJ1-2, with D uncertain. The CDR3 loop spans 10 amino acids. V was cut by 5 bases and J by 8 bases, with 6 bases left in between. Germline loops: CDR1 SEHNR, CDR2 FQNEAQ (reference sequence). CDR3 loop: CASSGPGYTF. The CDR3 DNA is TGTGCCAGCAGCGGGCCCGGCTACACCTTC.

This sequence joins TRBV5-6 and TRBJ1-5; the D is unclear. The CDR3 has 15 residues. Trimming shortened V by 5 bases and J by 0 bases, and 12 bases separated the two germline ends. CDR1 and CDR2 from the germline V gene are SGHDT and YYEEEE. The CDR3 DNA is TGTGCCAGCAGTCGTACTGAGTATAGCAATCAGCCCCAGCATTTT. Encoded protein: CASSRTEYSNQPQHF.

This chain connects TRBV18 to TRBJ1-5, with D tentatively TRBD1 (5 bases). The CDR3 spans 14 residues. Germline CDR1 reads KGHSH; CDR2 reads LQKENI. V lost 1 base and J 2 bases, leaving 6 bases between the germline ends. Here the CDR3 reads CASSPLRGNQPQHF. The CDR3 region has the DNA TGTGCCAGCTCACCACTCAGGGGCAATCAGCCCCAGCATTTT.

This clone turned up a few times. J is TRBJ2-3 and V is TRBV12-5; TRBD1 matches at 7 bases. Germline trimming cut 1 base from V and 2 bases from J; bases unmatched to any gene: 6. Per germline, CDR1 LGHNT and CDR2 FRNRAP. The CDR3 has 16 amino acids. CDR3 sequence (DNA): TGTGCTAGTGGTTTGGCGAAACAGGGGTTCACAGATACGCAGTATTTT. It is translated as CASGLAKQGFTDTQYF.

This rearrangement joins TRBV7-8 to TRBJ1-5; 9 bases map to TRBD1. The CDR3 contains 15 residues. V dropped 0 bases and J dropped 6; count of bases not matched to a gene: 3. Germline CDR1 and CDR2: SGHVS and FQNEAQ. CDR3 amino acids: CASSLAYRGLQPQHF. The CDR3 DNA reads as TGTGCCAGCAGCTTAGCTTACAGGGGGCTTCAGCCCCAGCATTTT.

Only a few counts were recorded for this clone. The V and J genes are TRBV7-8 and TRBJ1-3; D call uncertain. V dropped 5 bases and J dropped 10 bases, with 9 bases sitting between them. The CDR3 loop spans 11 amino acids. CDR1 is SGHVS and CDR2 is FQNEAQ in the germline V gene. For the CDR3, the DNA is TGTGCCAGCAGCCGTCGGGAGACCATATATTTT. Amino acids: CASSRRETIYF.

The chain is built from TRBV5-1 and TRBJ2-7; the D gene could be TRBD1 or TRBD2 (5 bases each). The V and J ends lost 0 bases and 9 bases respectively, with 22 bases between them. The CDR3 runs to 16 residues. Germline loops: CDR1 SGHRS, CDR2 YFSETQ. The CDR3 is CASSLGGKVRFWAQYF. The CDR3, as DNA: TGCGCCAGCAGCTTGGGGGGGAAGGTCCGGTTTTGGGCGCAGTACTTC.

The rearrangement uses TRBV7-2 and TRBJ1-4; D not certain. Germline loops: CDR1 SGHTA, CDR2 FQGNSA. Trimming took 3 bases from V and 13 from J, leaving 15 bases between them. The CDR3 runs to 13 residues. CDR3 coding DNA: TGTGCCAGCAGCTTTGGGCAGGTCGAGGGACTGTTTTTT. It translates to CASSFGQVEGLFF.

The chain recombines TRBV5-1 with TRBJ2-2, with TRBD1 matching 9 bases. V gave up 5 bases and J gave up 5 bases; unmatched junction bases: 10. This CDR3 comprises 16 residues. Germline CDR1 and CDR2: SGHRS and YFSETQ. This CDR3 reads CASSQGTGSITGELFF. CDR3 sequence (DNA): TGCGCCAGCAGTCAGGGGACAGGGAGTATTACCGGGGAGCTGTTTTTT. The full variable domain, completed using reference TRBV5-1 and TRBJ2-2, is KAGVTQTPRYLIKTRGQQVTLSCSPISGHRSVSWYQQTPGQGLQFLFEYFSETQRNKGNFPGRFSGRQFSNSRSEMNVSTLELGDSALYLCASSQGTGSITGELFFGEGSRLTVL.

The gene calls are TRBV7-9 and TRBJ2-5; TRBD1 matches 7 bases. Germline V CDR1 and CDR2: SEHNR, FQNEAQ (reference sequence). J gave up 4 bases and V 5 bases, and 10 bases lay outside the gene matches. This CDR3 contains 15 residues. CDR3 sequence: CASSETTGDRETQYF. Here the CDR3 DNA reads TGTGCCAGCAGCGAAACTACAGGGGACAGAGAGACCCAGTACTTC. Full variable domain (missing parts from reference TRBV7-9 and TRBJ2-5): DTGVSQNPRHKITKRGQNVTFRCDPISEHNRLYWYRQTLGQGPEFLTYFQNEAQLEKSRLLSDRFSAERPKGSFSTLEIQRTEQGDSAMYLCASSETTGDRETQYFGPGTRLLVL.

The chain recombines TRBV18 with TRBJ2-7; 12 bases match TRBD2. This CDR3 is 16 amino acids long. Germline assignment: CDR1 KGHSH and CDR2 LQKENI. Germline trimming cut 3 bases from V and 7 bases from J; bases unmatched to any gene: 10. Here the CDR3 DNA reads TGTGCCAGCTCACCGACTAGCGGGAGTCCAGCGTCGGAGCAGTACTTC. Its translation is CASSPTSGSPASEQYF.

The chain uses TRBV7-9 and TRBJ2-1; 11 nucleotides line up with TRBD2. Per germline, CDR1 SEHNR and CDR2 FQNEAQ (reference sequence). This CDR3 comprises 17 residues. With 5 bases clipped from V and 4 bases from J, the junction kept 10 bases outside the gene matches. The CDR3 DNA is TGTGCCAGCAGCCCTCATAGCGGGGGGGCCCCGTACAATGAGCAGTTCTTC. It codes for CASSPHSGGAPYNEQFF.

The V gene is TRBV9, the J gene TRBJ1-5, with D hard to call. The germline V gene encodes CDR1 SGDLS and CDR2 YYNGEE. The CDR3 runs 16 residues. V lost 3 bases and J lost 4, with 17 bases in between. For the CDR3, the DNA is TGTGCCAGCAGCGCCGGGCCAACCGCCTGGAATCAGCCCCAGCATTTT. Translating gives CASSAGPTAWNQPQHF.

The gene calls are TRBV5-1 and TRBJ1-6, with no clear D. The V and J ends lost 4 bases and 9 bases respectively, with 11 bases between them. The CDR3 spans 13 residues. CDR1 and CDR2 (germline): SGHRS, YFSETQ. This CDR3 is CASSPSQVSPLHF. The CDR3 DNA sequence: TGCGCCAGCAGCCCATCCCAGGTTTCACCCCTCCACTTT.

The gene calls are TRBV5-6 and TRBJ1-2; D possibly corresponds to TRBD1 (6 bases). The V and J ends lost 3 bases and 2 bases respectively, with 8 bases between them. This CDR3 comprises 13 residues. Per the germline V gene, CDR1 is SGHDT and CDR2 is YYEEEE. The chain's CDR3 is CASSSTGNYGYTF. The DNA for the CDR3 is TGTGCCAGCAGCTCAACAGGGAACTATGGCTACACCTTC.

V and J are TRBV5-5 and TRBJ1-1; D ambiguous. The V end lost 0 bases, the J end lost 1 base, and 7 bases lay between the germline ends. Germline V gene data show CDR1 as SGHKS and CDR2 as YYEKEE (reference sequence). The CDR3 has 14 residues. CDR3 protein: CASSLDPGNTEAFF. Written as DNA, the CDR3 is TGTGCCAGCAGCTTGGATCCGGGGAACACTGAAGCTTTCTTT.

This sequence joins TRBV5-1 and TRBJ2-7; the D gene is possibly TRBD2 (6 bases). The CDR3 runs to 15 residues. Germline-derived CDR1 and CDR2 are SGHRS and YFSETQ. V lost 7 bases and J lost 5, with 22 bases in between. The CDR3 loop is CASYIGPLAIDEQYF. The DNA of the CDR3 is TGCGCCAGCTACATTGGGCCCCTAGCGATCGACGAGCAGTACTTC.

The V and J genes are TRBV5-1 and TRBJ2-5; 10 positions match TRBD2. The CDR3 contains 18 residues. The germline V gene encodes CDR1 SGHRS and CDR2 YFSETQ. V lost 0 bases to trimming and J lost 2 bases; unmatched junction nucleotides: 10. The CDR3 region has the DNA TGCGCCAGCAGCTTGGCCTATCGGACTAGCGGAGGACAAGAGACCCAGTACTTC. Translated, it gives CASSLAYRTSGGQETQYF.

The chain links TRBV5-5 to TRBJ1-2; D unclear. From germline, CDR1 is SGHKS and CDR2 YYEKEE (reference sequence). The CDR3 runs to 15 residues. V lost 4 bases, J lost 4 bases, and 17 bases lay in between. CDR3 loop: CASSPPWAGFYGYTF. The DNA for the CDR3 is TGTGCCAGCAGCCCGCCGTGGGCGGGGTTCTATGGCTACACCTTC. Supplemented by reference TRBV5-5 and TRBJ1-2, the full variable domain reads DAGVTQSPTHLIKTRGQQVTLRCSPISGHKSVSWYQQVLGQGPQFIFQYYEKEERGRGNFPDRFSARQFPNYSSELNVNALLLGDSALYLCASSPPWAGFYGYTFGSGTRLTVV.

This clone was detected once. V and J are TRBV30 and TRBJ2-1; D unresolved. In germline, CDR1 is GTSNPN, CDR2 SVGIG (reference sequence). CDR3 length: 13 amino acids. V was clipped by 6 bases and J by 5 bases, with 14 bases between them. This chain's CDR3 is CACRRESHNEQFF. CDR3 nucleotides: TGTGCCTGTAGAAGAGAGAGCCACAATGAGCAGTTCTTC.

The chain is built from TRBV29-1 and TRBJ1-1; a possible D gene is TRBD1 (6 bases). This CDR3 spans 17 amino acids. Germline assignment: CDR1 SQVTM and CDR2 ANQGSEA. V was pared by 4 bases and J by 0 bases, with 21 bases between. The CDR3: CSVVGAGAARLNTEAFF. DNA of the CDR3: TGCAGCGTTGTGGGGGCAGGGGCCGCGAGGTTGAACACTGAAGCTTTCTTT.

The chain combines TRBV2 with TRBJ1-5, with unresolved D. Germline values: CDR1 SNHLY, CDR2 FYNNEI. V was cut by 0 bases and J by 4 bases, with 7 bases left in between. CDR3 length: 14 residues. The CDR3, as DNA: TGTGCCAGCAGTGAAGCAGTCAGGAATCAGCCCCAGCATTTT. Encoded protein: CASSEAVRNQPQHF. Based on the CDR3 plus reference TRBV2 and TRBJ1-5, the full variable domain is EPEVTQTPSHQVTQMGQEVILRCVPISNHLYFYWYRQILGQKVEFLVSFYNNEISEKSEIFDDQFSVERPDGSNFTLKIRSTKLEDSAMYFCASSEAVRNQPQHFGDGTRLSIL.

The chain combines TRBV7-2 with TRBJ1-1; D is uncertain. CDR1 and CDR2 (germline): SGHTA, FQGNSA. The CDR3 is made up of 13 amino acids. V dropped 4 bases and J dropped 1 base, with 7 bases sitting between them. The CDR3, as DNA: TGTGCCAGCAGCTCAGACTCGAACACTGAAGCTTTCTTT. Residues: CASSSDSNTEAFF.

This clone has only a few counts. Written as DNA, the CDR3 is TGTGCCAGCAGCTTAGGGGTGGGGCAGTACTATGGCTACACCTTC. This gives the protein CASSLGVGQYYGYTF. This chain uses TRBV13 with TRBJ1-2; D might be TRBD1 (5 bases). Germline CDR1 reads PRHDT; CDR2 reads FYEKMQ (reference sequence). V lost 0 bases to trimming and J lost 3 bases, with 11 bases between them. The CDR3 has 15 residues.